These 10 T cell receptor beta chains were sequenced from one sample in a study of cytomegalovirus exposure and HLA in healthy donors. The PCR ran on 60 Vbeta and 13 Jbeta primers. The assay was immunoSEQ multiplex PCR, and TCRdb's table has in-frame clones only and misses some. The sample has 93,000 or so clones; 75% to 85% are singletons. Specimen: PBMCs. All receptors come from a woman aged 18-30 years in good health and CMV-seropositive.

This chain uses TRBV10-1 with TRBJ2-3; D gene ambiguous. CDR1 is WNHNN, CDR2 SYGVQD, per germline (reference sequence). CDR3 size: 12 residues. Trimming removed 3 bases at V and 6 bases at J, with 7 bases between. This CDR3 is CASSDGMDTQYF. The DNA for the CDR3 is TGCGCCAGCAGTGACGGTATGGATACGCAGTATTTT.

The CDR3 nucleotides read TGCGCCAGCAGCCACTCCAAAATGACTGGAGCGGGGGATACGCAGTATTTT. It encodes CASSHSKMTGAGDTQYF. The chain carries TRBV4-3 and TRBJ2-3; TRBD2 matches 7 bases. Germline values: CDR1 LGHNA, CDR2 YSLEER. Unmatched junction bases numbered 15, after V lost 3 bases and J lost 6 bases. This CDR3 is built from 17 residues.

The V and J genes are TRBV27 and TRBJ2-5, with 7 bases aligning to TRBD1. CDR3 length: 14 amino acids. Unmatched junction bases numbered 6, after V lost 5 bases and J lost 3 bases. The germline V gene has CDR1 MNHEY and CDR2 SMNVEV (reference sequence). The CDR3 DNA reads TGTGCCAGCAGTAAATACAGGGGAGAAGAGACCCAGTACTTC. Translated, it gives CASSKYRGEETQYF.

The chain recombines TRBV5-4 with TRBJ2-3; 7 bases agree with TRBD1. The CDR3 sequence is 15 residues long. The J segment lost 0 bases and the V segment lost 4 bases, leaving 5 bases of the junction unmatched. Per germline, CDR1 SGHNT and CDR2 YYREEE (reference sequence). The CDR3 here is CASSADRASTDTQYF. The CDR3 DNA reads TGTGCCAGCAGCGCCGACAGGGCTAGCACAGATACGCAGTATTTT.

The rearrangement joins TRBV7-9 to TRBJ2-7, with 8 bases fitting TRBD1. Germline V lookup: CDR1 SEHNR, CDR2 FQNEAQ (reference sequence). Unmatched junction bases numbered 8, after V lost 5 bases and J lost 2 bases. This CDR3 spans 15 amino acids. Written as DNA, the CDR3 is TGTGCCAGCAGCCCCCGACAGGGGATTACCTACGAGCAGTACTTC. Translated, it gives CASSPRQGITYEQYF.

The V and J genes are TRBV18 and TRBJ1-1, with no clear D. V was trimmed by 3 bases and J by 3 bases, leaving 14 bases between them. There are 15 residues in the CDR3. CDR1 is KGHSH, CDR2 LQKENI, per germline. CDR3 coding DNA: TGTGCCAGCTCACCCATGGGCAGGTCCGACACTGAAGCTTTCTTT. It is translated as CASSPMGRSDTEAFF.

The DNA for the CDR3 is TGCGCCAGCAGCTTGGCGCCTGGAGGACGGAGCCGTTCTAACTATGGCTACACCTTC. Protein: CASSLAPGGRSRSNYGYTF. The rearrangement joins TRBV5-1 to TRBJ1-2; no clear D gene. The length of the CDR3 is 19 residues. Deletions cut 0 bases from V and 0 bases from J, with 21 bases between. Germline assignment: CDR1 SGHRS and CDR2 YFSETQ.

The CDR3 sequence is CASSRRGGSYEQYF. DNA for the CDR3: TGTGCCAGCAGCCGACGCGGTGGCTCCTACGAGCAGTACTTC. The V call is TRBV7-9, the J call TRBJ2-7, with no clear D. In germline, CDR1 is SEHNR, CDR2 FQNEAQ (reference sequence). The V end was cut by 5 bases, the J end by 0 bases, with 11 bases between. The CDR3 consists of 14 residues.

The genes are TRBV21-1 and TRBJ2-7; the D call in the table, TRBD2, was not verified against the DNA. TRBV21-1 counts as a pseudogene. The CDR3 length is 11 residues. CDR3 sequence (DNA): TGTGCCAGCAGGGTACTATGCGAGCAGTACTTC. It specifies CASRVLCEQYF.

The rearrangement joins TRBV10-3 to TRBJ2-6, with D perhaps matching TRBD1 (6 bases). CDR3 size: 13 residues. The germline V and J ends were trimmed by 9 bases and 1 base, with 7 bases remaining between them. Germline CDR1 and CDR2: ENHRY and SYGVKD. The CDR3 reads CAITGSGANVLTF. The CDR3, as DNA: TGTGCCATTACAGGGTCTGGGGCCAACGTCCTGACTTTC.